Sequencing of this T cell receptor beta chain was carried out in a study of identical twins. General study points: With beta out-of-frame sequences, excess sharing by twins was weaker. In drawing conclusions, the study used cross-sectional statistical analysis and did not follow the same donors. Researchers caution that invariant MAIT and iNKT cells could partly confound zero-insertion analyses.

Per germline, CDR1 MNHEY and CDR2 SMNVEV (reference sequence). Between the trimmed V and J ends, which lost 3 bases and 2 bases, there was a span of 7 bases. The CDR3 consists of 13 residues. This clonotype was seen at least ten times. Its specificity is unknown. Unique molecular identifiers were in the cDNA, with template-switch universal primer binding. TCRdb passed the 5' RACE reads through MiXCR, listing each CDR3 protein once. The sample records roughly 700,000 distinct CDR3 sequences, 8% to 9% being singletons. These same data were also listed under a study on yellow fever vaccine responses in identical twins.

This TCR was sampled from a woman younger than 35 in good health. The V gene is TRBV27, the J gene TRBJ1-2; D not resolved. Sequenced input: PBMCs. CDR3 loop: CASSFRQNYGYTF. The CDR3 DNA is TGTGCCAGCAGTTTTCGGCAGAACTATGGCTACACCTTC.